Listed here are 10 T cell receptor beta chains from one sample, sequenced in a study of molecular identifiers for immune sequencing clone quantification. TCRdb re-analysed the PCR reads in MiXCR, keeping a single row per CDR3 protein. The table lists hundreds of thousands of distinct CDR3 sequences, 25% of them singletons, with approximately 0.75% in the top ten. The sample taken for sequencing was naive CD8+ T cells from blood, with Jurkat cell RNA spiked in. This sample's subset: FACS-sorted CD8+CD4-CCR7+CD45RA+ naive T cells. All receptors derive from a human donor in good health. Some libraries in this study had Jurkat cell RNA spiked in.

At least ten counts were recorded for this clonotype. This sequence joins TRBV7-2 and TRBJ2-7, with 10 bases that match TRBD1. Trimming cost V 5 bases and J 2 bases; bases outside gene matches: 9. Germline CDR1 and CDR2: SGHTA and FQGNSA. CDR3 length: 16 amino acids. This CDR3 is CASSPNRDRGPYEQYF. CDR3 DNA sequence: TGTGCCAGCAGCCCGAACCGGGACAGGGGCCCCTACGAGCAGTACTTC.

This clonotype was counted between two and nine times. J is TRBJ1-5 and V is TRBV5-8; D may be TRBD1 (5 bases). Looked up from germline, CDR1 is SGHTS and CDR2 is YDEGEE. Trimming cost V 0 bases and J 6 bases, with 13 bases left between them. CDR3 size: 15 residues. CDR3 DNA: TGTGCCAGCAGCTTGGTGGGGGGGTCCAGTCAGCCCCAGCATTTT. Protein: CASSLVGGSSQPQHF. Full variable domain (rest looked up from reference TRBV5-8 and TRBJ1-5): EAGVTQSPTHLIKTRGQQATLRCSPISGHTSVYWYQQALGLGLQFLLWYDEGEERNRGNFPPRFSGRQFPNYSSELNVNALELEDSALYLCASSLVGGSSQPQHFGDGTRLSIL.

This clonotype was counted ten times or more. The junction departs from germline at one end; a sequencing error may be responsible. The chain carries TRBV11-1 and TRBJ2-5; perhaps TRBD1 as D (6 bases). Germline values: CDR1 SGHAT, CDR2 FQDESV (reference sequence). This CDR3 spans 11 amino acids. The CDR3 DNA sequence: TGTGCCAGCAGCTTAGGCGACAGGAGGAACTTC. Residues: CASSLGDRRNF.

This clonotype was observed a few times. V usage is TRBV3-1 and J usage is TRBJ1-6, with D tentatively TRBD1 (5 bases). Per germline, CDR1 LGHDT and CDR2 YNNKEL (reference sequence). The V and J ends lost 5 bases and 0 bases respectively, with 14 bases between them. CDR3 length equals 17 residues. CDR3 sequence reads: CASSKGRAFSYNSPLHF. CDR3 in DNA: TGTGCCAGCAGCAAGGGACGGGCCTTCTCCTATAATTCACCCCTCCACTTT.

This rearrangement joins TRBV28 to TRBJ2-7; possible D gene TRBD1, 6 bases. This CDR3 region has 15 residues. CDR1 is MDHEN, CDR2 SYDVKM, per germline. Trimming left V 6 bases short and J 2 bases short, with 17 bases between. The CDR3 reads CASRFDGGPTYEQYF. CDR3 DNA sequence: TGTGCCAGCAGGTTTGATGGGGGCCCAACCTACGAGCAGTACTTC.

With regard to this clonotype: The junction does not match germline at one end; this may be a read error. The chain uses TRBV11-2 and TRBJ2-5; the D is unclear. The CDR3 totals 16 residues. Germline CDR1 and CDR2: SGHAT and FQNNGV. The CDR3 sequence: CASSLDGAAIQKTQYF. CDR3 bases: TGTGCCAGCAGCTTAGACGGTGCAGCCATCCAAAAGACCCAGTACTTC.

Regarding this clonotype: Given a much more abundant clone one base away, this may be a read error. This rearrangement joins TRBV19 to TRBJ2-7; D ambiguous. The length of the CDR3 is 11 residues. Germline V gives CDR1 LNHDA, CDR2 SQIVND (reference sequence). DNA of the CDR3: TGTGCCACTTCCGAAGCCTACGAGCAGAACTTC. Translated, it gives CATSEAYEQNF.

This clonotype has just a few counts. One junction end disagrees with the germline gene, perhaps due to a read error. The chain employs TRBV3-1 and TRBJ2-3; 9 positions agree with TRBD2. Germline V gene lookup returns CDR1 LGHDT and CDR2 YNNKEL (reference sequence). The CDR3 contains 15 residues. The CDR3 here is CARSFSGGGTDTQYF. CDR3 bases: TGTGCCCGCAGCTTTAGCGGGGGCGGCACAGATACGCAGTATTTT.

This clonotype appeared many times. The chain couples TRBV7-2 to TRBJ2-3; 9 bases line up with TRBD2. The V and J ends lost 1 base and 0 bases, in that order; junction bases with no gene match: 8. The CDR3 totals 18 residues. From germline, CDR1 is SGHTA and CDR2 FQGNSA. CDR3 protein: CASSLVSAGGYSTDTQYF. The CDR3 region has the DNA TGTGCCAGCAGCTTAGTGTCGGCGGGGGGGTACAGCACAGATACGCAGTATTTT.

The genes are TRBV20-1 and TRBJ1-5, with a possible D match to TRBD1 (6 bases). Germline values: CDR1 DFQATT, CDR2 SNEGSKA (reference sequence). This CDR3 spans 16 amino acids. V lost 0 bases and J lost 4, with 16 bases in between. The CDR3 is CSARDLRGARNQPQHF. The CDR3 DNA reads as TGCAGTGCTAGAGATCTACGGGGGGCAAGGAATCAGCCCCAGCATTTT.